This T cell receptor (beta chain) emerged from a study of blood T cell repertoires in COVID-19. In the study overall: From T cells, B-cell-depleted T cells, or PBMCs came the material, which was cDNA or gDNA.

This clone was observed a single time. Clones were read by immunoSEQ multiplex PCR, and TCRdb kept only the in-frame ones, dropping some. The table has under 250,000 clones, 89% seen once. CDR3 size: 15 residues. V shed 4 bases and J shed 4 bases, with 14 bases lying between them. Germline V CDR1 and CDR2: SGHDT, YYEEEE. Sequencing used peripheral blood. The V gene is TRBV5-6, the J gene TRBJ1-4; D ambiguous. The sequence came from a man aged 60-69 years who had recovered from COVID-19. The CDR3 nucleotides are TGTGCCAGCAGCCCTCGGCGAGGGTATAATGAAAAACTGTTTTTT. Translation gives CASSPRRGYNEKLFF.